This paragraph reports one T cell receptor beta chain. The junction departs from germline at one end; a sequencing error may be responsible. This sample was included in a study of tumor-infiltrating lymphocytes in glioblastoma multiforme. TCRB libraries came from RNA via three nested multiplex PCR rounds. Input was 0.5 ug total RNA, reverse-transcribed with a C-beta primer. TCRdb redid the calling of the multiplex PCR reads with MiXCR, one entry per CDR3 protein. The sample includes 20,000 or so distinct CDR3 sequences, roughly 64% of them seen just once. The CDR3 loop spans 14 amino acids. This chain uses TRBV12-3 or TRBV12-4 with TRBJ1-3, with no clear D. The source of this sequence is a male donor with glioblastoma. Input material: peripheral blood. The CDR3 reads CASSLSAIGNTLYF. The CDR3 DNA reads as TGTGCCAGCAGCTTATCGGCCATTGGAAACACCTTATATTTT.